This T cell receptor (beta chain) is from a study of T cells after yellow fever vaccination. Study-level results: Clonotypes found in both CD4 and CD8 compartments made up a small share.

This clonotype has a handful of counts. What it recognizes is unknown. The authors made TCR cDNA by 5'RACE template switching, adding a universal primer site and UMIs. Via MiXCR, TCRdb re-called the 5' RACE reads, giving one row per CDR3 protein. Of some 320,000 distinct CDR3 sequences listed, roughly 9% are singletons. Trimming shortened V by 3 bases and J by 9 bases, and 14 bases separated the two germline ends. Germline CDR1 and CDR2: KGHDR and SFDVKD. The CDR3 covers 14 residues. The source material was CD4+ T cells sorted from PBMCs, sampled 5 days after the yellow fever booster vaccination. The sequence came from a young man who received the YFV17D yellow fever vaccine. The chain employs TRBV24-1 and TRBJ2-1; TRBD2 is a possible D gene (5 bases). CDR3 sequence (DNA): TGTGCCACCAGTGATCCGGCTAGACGGGGTGAGCAGTTCTTC. This translates into CATSDPARRGEQFF.